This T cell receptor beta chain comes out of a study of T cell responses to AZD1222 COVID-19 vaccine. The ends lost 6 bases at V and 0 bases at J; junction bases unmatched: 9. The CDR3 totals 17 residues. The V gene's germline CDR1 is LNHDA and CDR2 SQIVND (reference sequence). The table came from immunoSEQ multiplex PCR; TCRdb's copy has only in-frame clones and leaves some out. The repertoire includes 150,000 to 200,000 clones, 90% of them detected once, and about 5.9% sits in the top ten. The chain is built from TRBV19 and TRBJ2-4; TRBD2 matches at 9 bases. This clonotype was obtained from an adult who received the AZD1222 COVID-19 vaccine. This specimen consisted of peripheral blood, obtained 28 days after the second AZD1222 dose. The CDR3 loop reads CASRDQLAGLAKNIQYF. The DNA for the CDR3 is TGTGCCAGTAGAGACCAGCTAGCGGGGCTAGCCAAAAACATTCAGTACTTC.